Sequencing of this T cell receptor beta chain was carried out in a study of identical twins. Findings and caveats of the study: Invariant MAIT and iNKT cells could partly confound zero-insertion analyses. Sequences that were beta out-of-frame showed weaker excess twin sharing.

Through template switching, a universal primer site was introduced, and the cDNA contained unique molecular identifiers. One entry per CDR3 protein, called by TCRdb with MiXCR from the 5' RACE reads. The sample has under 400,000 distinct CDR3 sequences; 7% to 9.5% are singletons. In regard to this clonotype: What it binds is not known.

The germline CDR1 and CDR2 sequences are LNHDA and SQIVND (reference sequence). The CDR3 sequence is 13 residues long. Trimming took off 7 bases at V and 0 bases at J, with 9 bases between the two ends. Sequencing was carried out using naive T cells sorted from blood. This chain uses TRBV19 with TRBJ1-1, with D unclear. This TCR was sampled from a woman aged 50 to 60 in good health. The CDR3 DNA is TGTGCCAGTATCGGGGTCATGAACACTGAAGCTTTCTTT. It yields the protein CASIGVMNTEAFF.